This TCR beta chain originates from a study of beta chain features in type 1 diabetes. Study at large: Over all samples combined, some 110 million sorted cells were examined.

Study-wide results and limits: In the patient group, naive, central memory and Treg TCRB repertoires seemed more alike than in the healthy donor group.

Via the markers CD45RO/CCR7/CD25/CD127/CD95/CD27, stem cell-like memory, regulatory, central memory and naive CD4+ cells were sorted. Sequenced material consisted of expressed TCRB transcripts (all of the isolated RNA was reverse transcribed). Assay: immunoSEQ multiplex PCR; the TCRdb copy retains only in-frame clones and omits some. The sample lists some 360,000 clones, 15% to 20% occurring once. On this clone itself: Its antigen is not known.

Sequencing was done on a sample of naive CD4+ T cells from blood. This sequence was found in a woman younger than 35 in good health.

The CDR3 DNA reads TGTGCCAGCAGGCGGGGACCGGGCTCCTACAATGAGCAGTTCTTC. Translating gives CASRRGPGSYNEQFF. The chain joins TRBV27 to TRBJ2-1; TRBD2 might be the D (6 bases). Trimming took 6 bases from V and 0 from J, leaving 12 bases between them. This CDR3 has 15 residues. Looked up from germline, CDR1 is MNHEY and CDR2 is SMNVEV (reference sequence).